This T cell receptor (beta chain) was identified during a study of T-cell memory formation after mild COVID-19. Study-level background: Clusters of TCRs were largely donor specific.

Study-level results: CM and EM subsets held most contracting CD4+ clones; EMRA held CD8+ ones.

With constant-segment primers, 5'RACE yielded cDNA libraries of TCR alpha and TCR beta that carried sample barcodes and UMIs. TCRdb re-derived calls from the 5' RACE reads in MiXCR, one entry per CDR3 protein. There are fewer than 700,000 distinct CDR3 sequences in the sample; about 20% occur only once, and more than 10% lies in the top ten. About this clonotype: Its specificity is not known.

Per the germline V gene, CDR1 is SGHRS and CDR2 is YFSETQ. V shed 5 bases, J shed 3 bases, and the junction held 10 bases outside the gene matches. The CDR3 sequence is 15 residues long. The sample consisted of PBMCs or a T cell subset sorted from them (not recorded which). This TCR was sampled from an adult woman who had mild COVID-19 (a few samples of this study predate the infection). Cell type and time point are not known. V usage is TRBV5-1 and J usage is TRBJ2-7; the match to TRBD1 covers 8 bases. CDR3 nucleotide sequence: TGCGCCAGCAGGCACGGGACAGGAGGTGACTACGAGCAGTACTTC. Translated, it gives CASRHGTGGDYEQYF. Full variable domain (missing parts from reference TRBV5-1 and TRBJ2-7): KAGVTQTPRYLIKTRGQQVTLSCSPISGHRSVSWYQQTPGQGLQFLFEYFSETQRNKGNFPGRFSGRQFSNSRSEMNVSTLELGDSALYLCASRHGTGGDYEQYFGPGTRLTVT.